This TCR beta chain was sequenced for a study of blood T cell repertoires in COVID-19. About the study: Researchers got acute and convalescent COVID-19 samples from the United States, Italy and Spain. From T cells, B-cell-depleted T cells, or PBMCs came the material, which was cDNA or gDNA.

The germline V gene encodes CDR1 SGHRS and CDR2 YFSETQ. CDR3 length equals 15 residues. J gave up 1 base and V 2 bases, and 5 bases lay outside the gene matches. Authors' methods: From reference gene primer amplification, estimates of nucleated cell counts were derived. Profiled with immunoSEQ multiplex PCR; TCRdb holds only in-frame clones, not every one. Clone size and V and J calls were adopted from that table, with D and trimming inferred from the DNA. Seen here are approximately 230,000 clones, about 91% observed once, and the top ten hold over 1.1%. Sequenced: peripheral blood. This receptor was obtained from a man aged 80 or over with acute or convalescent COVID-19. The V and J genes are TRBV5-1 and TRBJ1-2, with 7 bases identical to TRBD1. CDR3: CASSFGTDHNYGYTF. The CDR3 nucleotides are TGCGCCAGCAGCTTTGGGACAGACCATAACTATGGCTACACCTTC. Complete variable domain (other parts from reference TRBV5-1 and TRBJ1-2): KAGVTQTPRYLIKTRGQQVTLSCSPISGHRSVSWYQQTPGQGLQFLFEYFSETQRNKGNFPGRFSGRQFSNSRSEMNVSTLELGDSALYLCASSFGTDHNYGYTFGSGTRLTVV.